This entry lists 28 T cell receptor beta chains sequenced from one sample in a study of T cells in Graves' hyperthyroidism and ophthalmopathy. TCR beta CDR3 regions were amplified from RNA transcripts. RT-PCR in the first round (using the HTBI primer set) targeted the TCR CDR3. TCRdb ran MiXCR on the multiplex PCR reads and lists one entry per CDR3 protein. The repertoire has a few hundred thousand distinct CDR3 sequences, approximately 19% of them found once; the top ten carry around 3.6%. Material: blood. These receptors were obtained from a woman between 18 and 29 years old with Graves' hyperthyroidism.

This clonotype was found many times. The rearrangement joins TRBV5-1 to TRBJ2-7, with TRBD2 identical over 10 bases. Trimming cost V 4 bases and J 4 bases; bases outside gene matches: 5. The germline V gene has CDR1 SGHRS and CDR2 YFSETQ. The CDR3 contains 14 residues. Here the CDR3 reads CASSDGTSAYEQYF. For the CDR3, the DNA is TGCGCCAGCAGCGACGGGACTAGCGCTTACGAGCAGTACTTC.

This clonotype was counted a few times. V is TRBV13 and J is TRBJ1-2, with D unclear. The CDR3 covers 14 residues. The V end lost 3 bases, the J end lost 6 bases, and 14 bases lay between the germline ends. Germline-derived CDR1 and CDR2 are PRHDT and FYEKMQ (reference sequence). CDR3 sequence (DNA): TGTGCCAGCAGCTTCGCCCCTCAGTGGGATGGCTACACCTTC. Translation gives CASSFAPQWDGYTF.

The chain combines TRBV11-1 with TRBJ1-3; unclear D gene. Germline V gene data show CDR1 as SGHAT and CDR2 as FQDESV (reference sequence). The CDR3 covers 16 residues. With 3 bases removed from V and 2 bases from J, the gap between germline ends came to 14 bases. DNA of the CDR3: TGTGCCAGCAGCTTCTCGCCGGGGAGGACTGGAAACACCATATATTTT. Its translation: CASSFSPGRTGNTIYF. Looking up the rest from reference TRBV11-1 and TRBJ1-3 gives the full variable domain: EAEVAQSPRYKITEKSQAVAFWCDPISGHATLYWYRQILGQGPELLVQFQDESVVDDSQLPKDRFSAERLKGVDSTLKIQPAELGDSAMYLCASSFSPGRTGNTIYFGEGSWLTVV.

This clonotype was seen ten or more times. The J gene is TRBJ1-5, the V gene TRBV20-1, with 8 nucleotides matching TRBD1. V gave up 5 bases and J gave up 0 bases; unmatched junction bases: 9. This CDR3 has 16 amino acids. CDR1 DFQATT and CDR2 SNEGSKA come from the germline V gene (reference sequence). As DNA, the CDR3 is TGCAGTGCTCCCTCGGACAGGGTCTCTAGCAATCAGCCCCAGCATTTT. It translates to CSAPSDRVSSNQPQHF.

This clonotype occurred a few times. The CDR3 loop is CASSPQIEEGEAFF. The CDR3 DNA sequence: TGTGCCAGCAGCCCCCAAATCGAGGAGGGGGAAGCTTTCTTT. The V and J genes are TRBV9 and TRBJ1-1, with D perhaps matching TRBD1 (5 bases). Germline V gene data show CDR1 as SGDLS and CDR2 as YYNGEE. V lost 4 bases to trimming and J lost 8 bases, with 18 bases between them. The CDR3 totals 14 residues.

This clonotype appeared once. This chain joins TRBV2 and TRBJ1-2, with D unresolved. The CDR3 covers 13 residues. The ends were cut back, 2 bases at V and 7 bases at J, with 11 bases in the middle. The germline gives CDR1 SNHLY, CDR2 FYNNEI. Here the CDR3 reads CASSEQLEGGYTF. The CDR3 DNA reads TGTGCCAGCAGTGAACAGCTAGAGGGTGGCTACACCTTC.

The sample holds many counts of this clonotype. The chain carries TRBV6-2 or TRBV6-3 and TRBJ1-3; 11 bases map to TRBD1. Unmatched junction bases numbered 10, after V lost 6 bases and J lost 6 bases. The CDR3 has 16 residues. Germline V CDR1 and CDR2: MNHEY, SVGEGT. The CDR3 nucleotides read TGTGCCAGCAGACCCGTCGGGACAGGGGGGGAAAACACCATATATTTT. Residues: CASRPVGTGGENTIYF.

This clonotype was recorded at least ten times. The V and J genes are TRBV7-2 and TRBJ2-2; 7 bases map to TRBD2. The CDR3 extends over 16 amino acids. Germline V gene sequence: CDR1 SGHTA, CDR2 FQGNSA. J was trimmed by 5 bases and V by 0 bases; bases with no gene match: 6. CDR3 sequence (DNA): TGTGCCAGCAGCTTAGCGCTGGGGAGGGAGACCGGGGAGCTGTTTTTT. It encodes CASSLALGRETGELFF.

In its sample, this clonotype was seen many times. The genes are TRBV10-3 and TRBJ1-1; 8 positions agree with TRBD1. The CDR3 is 16 amino acids. Germline assignment: CDR1 ENHRY and CDR2 SYGVKD. The V gene end was trimmed by 2 bases and the J gene end by 6 bases; junction bases not matched to a gene: 11. CDR3 sequence: CAISERQTGVDAEAFF. For the CDR3, the DNA is TGTGCCATCAGTGAGCGCCAGACAGGGGTGGACGCTGAAGCTTTCTTT.

DNA of the CDR3: TGTGCCAGCAGCTCCCCTCCCAGGGGACAGGGTTTTTACGAGCAGTACTTC. Its translation: CASSSPPRGQGFYEQYF. The chain combines TRBV11-2 with TRBJ2-7; 9 bases are shared with TRBD1. The CDR3 loop spans 17 amino acids. Germline V gene data show CDR1 as SGHAT and CDR2 as FQNNGV. Trimming took 4 bases from V and 4 from J; bases not matched to a gene: 14.

This clonotype was found many times. V usage is TRBV20-1 and J usage is TRBJ1-3, with D unresolved. Germline assignment: CDR1 DFQATT and CDR2 SNEGSKA (reference sequence). Trimming left V 6 bases short and J 3 bases short, with 12 bases between. This CDR3 is built from 13 residues. The CDR3 nucleotides read TGCAGTGCCGAGAGGACGGATGGAAACACCATATATTTT. It translates to CSAERTDGNTIYF.

This clonotype was seen at least ten times. V gene TRBV12-3 or TRBV12-4 combines with J gene TRBJ2-7; no clear D. V gave up 3 bases and J gave up 0 bases, with 9 bases separating them. This CDR3 is built from 14 residues. The CDR3 nucleotides read TGTGCCAGCAGTTTGGTGCGGCGCTCCTACGAGCAGTACTTC. Protein: CASSLVRRSYEQYF.

In its sample, this clonotype was seen many times. V is TRBV2 and J is TRBJ2-7; D possibly uses TRBD1 or TRBD2 (5 bases each). Per germline, CDR1 SNHLY and CDR2 FYNNEI. V lost 3 bases and J lost 4, with 10 bases in between. The CDR3 covers 13 residues. Here the CDR3 reads CASSEGPEYEQYF. Here the CDR3 DNA reads TGTGCCAGCAGTGAGGGACCAGAATACGAGCAGTACTTC.

This clonotype was seen only a few times. This chain connects TRBV11-1 to TRBJ2-6; D is ambiguous. This CDR3 region has 17 residues. The V and J ends lost 4 bases and 0 bases respectively, with 13 bases between them. Germline lookup yields CDR1 SGHAT and CDR2 FQDESV (reference sequence). The CDR3 loop reads CASSSPRVGSGANVLTF. As DNA, the CDR3 is TGTGCCAGCAGCTCCCCCCGGGTCGGCTCTGGGGCCAACGTCCTGACTTTC.

This clonotype was counted many times. J is TRBJ2-2 and V is TRBV30; D not resolved. Looked up from germline, CDR1 is GTSNPN and CDR2 is SVGIG (reference sequence). V was clipped by 0 bases and J by 2 bases, with 4 bases between them. CDR3 length equals 13 residues. The CDR3 loop reads CAWSVLNTGELFF. Here the CDR3 DNA reads TGTGCCTGGAGTGTACTTAACACCGGGGAGCTGTTTTTT. Using reference TRBV30 and TRBJ2-2 for the parts outside the CDR3, the full variable domain is SQTIHQWPATLVQPVGSPLSLECTVEGTSNPNLYWYRQAAGRGLQLLFYSVGIGQISSEVPQNLSASRPQDRQFILSSKKLLLSDSGFYLCAWSVLNTGELFFGEGSRLTVL.

This clonotype showed up many times. The chain is built from TRBV25-1 and TRBJ2-2; D ambiguous. Germline V CDR1 and CDR2: MGHDK, SYGVNS. The CDR3 contains 15 residues. Trimming shortened V by 6 bases and J by 5 bases, and 16 bases separated the two germline ends. The CDR3 protein is CASREKGWETGELFF. The CDR3 nucleotides read TGTGCCAGCAGAGAAAAGGGATGGGAAACCGGGGAGCTGTTTTTT.

Worth noting for this clonotype: A clone one base away is much larger, so this may be a read error. J is TRBJ1-3 and V is TRBV9; D is undetermined. Germline CDR1 reads SGDLS; CDR2 reads YYNGEE. The CDR3 spans 14 residues. DNA of the CDR3: TGTGCCAGCAGCGTAGGTACCTCTGGAAAGACCATATATTTT. Residues: CASSVGTSGKTIYF. The full variable domain, in which reference TRBV9 and TRBJ1-3 provide the parts outside the CDR3, is DSGVTQTPKHLITATGQRVTLRCSPRSGDLSVYWYQQSLDQGLQFLIQYYNGEERAKGNILERFSAQQFPDLHSELNLSSLELGDSALYFCASSVGTSGKTIYFGEGSWLTVV.

The chain uses TRBV24-1 and TRBJ1-5; D is ambiguous. The CDR3 totals 16 residues. Trimming removed 3 bases from V and 1 base from J, with 12 bases in between. Germline CDR1 reads KGHDR; CDR2 reads SFDVKD. The CDR3 bases are TGTGCCACCAGTGATGCCTCAGTGGGAAGCAATCAGCCCCAGCATTTT. Translation: CATSDASVGSNQPQHF.

This sequence joins TRBV7-8 and TRBJ2-7; possible D gene TRBD2, 5 bases. The CDR3 is 14 residues long. CDR1 is SGHVS and CDR2 is FQNEAQ in the germline V gene. The germline V and J ends were trimmed by 1 base and 5 bases, with 12 bases remaining between them. CDR3 loop: CASSLVGSVHEQYF. CDR3 nucleotide sequence: TGTGCCAGCAGCTTAGTCGGTAGCGTGCACGAGCAGTACTTC.

This clonotype was counted at least ten times. The chain carries TRBV6-1 and TRBJ1-1; 9 bases are a match to TRBD1. The CDR3 totals 15 residues. The germline V gene encodes CDR1 MNHNS and CDR2 SASEGT. V dropped 2 bases and J dropped 5; count of bases not matched to a gene: 6. The CDR3 bases are TGTGCCAGCAGTGAATACGAGACAGGGGGAACTGAAGCTTTCTTT. It encodes CASSEYETGGTEAFF.

The sample holds many counts of this clonotype. The chain is built from TRBV15 and TRBJ2-2, with unresolved D. The CDR3 contains 16 residues. Per the germline V gene, CDR1 is LNHNV and CDR2 is YYDKDF (reference sequence). V was shortened by 4 bases and J by 4 bases, with 16 bases between the two germline ends. The DNA for the CDR3 is TGTGCCACCAGCAAGTCAGGACGTGGTGGCACCGGGGAGCTGTTTTTT. Amino acid sequence: CATSKSGRGGTGELFF.

The V call is TRBV28, the J call TRBJ1-2; D might be TRBD1 (6 bases). This CDR3 is 11 amino acids long. Trimming took off 8 bases at V and 8 bases at J, with 12 bases between the two ends. CDR1 and CDR2 (germline): MDHEN, SYDVKM. The CDR3: CASSRGDGYTF. The CDR3 coding sequence is TGTGCCAGCTCCAGGGGAGACGGCTACACCTTC.

The sample holds one count of this clonotype. The V and J genes are TRBV20-1 and TRBJ1-6, with TRBD1 identical over 8 bases. The germline V gene has CDR1 DFQATT and CDR2 SNEGSKA (reference sequence). CDR3 length equals 14 residues. J gave up 4 bases and V 5 bases, and 4 bases lay outside the gene matches. In DNA form, the CDR3 reads TGCAGTGCTGGCGACAGGGGTTATAATTCACCCCTCCACTTT. Translating it yields CSAGDRGYNSPLHF.

This clonotype was detected many times. The CDR3 DNA sequence: TGCAGTGTCTCTTTAGACACGGGCGGACATAAGGGCTACACCTTC. It encodes CSVSLDTGGHKGYTF. This chain links TRBV20-1 with TRBJ1-2, with D maybe TRBD1 (5 bases). Trimming removed 7 bases from V and 8 bases from J, with 26 bases in between. Per the germline V gene, CDR1 is DFQATT and CDR2 is SNEGSKA (reference sequence). There are 15 residues in the CDR3.

There are a few counts of this clonotype. The V gene is TRBV29-1, the J gene TRBJ2-5; D may be TRBD2 (5 bases). This CDR3 comprises 12 residues. V lost 4 bases, J lost 7 bases, and 13 bases lay in between. Germline CDR1 is SQVTM and CDR2 is ANQGSEA. In DNA, the CDR3 is TGCAGCGTTGGAGTCGCCCGGGGGACCCAGTACTTC. This sequence encodes CSVGVARGTQYF.

This clonotype has at least ten counts. The chain joins TRBV12-3 or TRBV12-4 to TRBJ1-2, with D hard to call. Deletions cut 6 bases from V and 4 bases from J, with 15 bases between. This CDR3 region has 14 residues. For the CDR3, the DNA is TGTGCCAGCAGCCGAGGATTGGCCCTCTATGGCTACACCTTC. Its translation: CASSRGLALYGYTF.

At least ten counts were recorded for this clonotype. V usage is TRBV7-9 and J usage is TRBJ1-1; no definite D call. The CDR3 runs 14 residues. CDR1 SEHNR and CDR2 FQNEAQ come from the germline V gene (reference sequence). V lost 4 bases and J lost 3, with 12 bases in between. CDR3 amino acids: CASSSSRWDTEAFF. The CDR3 DNA reads as TGTGCCAGCAGCTCCTCCCGCTGGGACACTGAAGCTTTCTTT.

This clonotype has a count of ten or more. The rearrangement joins TRBV5-1 to TRBJ1-1; D remains ambiguous. The length of the CDR3 is 14 residues. Germline V CDR1 and CDR2: SGHRS, YFSETQ. Deletions cut 2 bases from V and 5 bases from J, with 13 bases between. The CDR3: CASSFYRGSTEAFF. The CDR3, as DNA: TGCGCCAGCAGCTTCTATCGAGGGTCGACTGAAGCTTTCTTT.